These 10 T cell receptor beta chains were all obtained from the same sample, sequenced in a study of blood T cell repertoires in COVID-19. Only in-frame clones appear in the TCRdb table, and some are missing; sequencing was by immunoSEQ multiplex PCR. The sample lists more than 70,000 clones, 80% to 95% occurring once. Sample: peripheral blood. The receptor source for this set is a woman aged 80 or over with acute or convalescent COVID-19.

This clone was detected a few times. This chain's CDR3 is CATGQGGGYTF. The CDR3 bases are TGTGCCACCGGACAGGGTGGAGGCTACACCTTC. The chain employs TRBV6-5 and TRBJ1-2; the match to TRBD1 covers 8 bases. This CDR3 contains 11 residues. With V trimmed by 10 bases and J by 8 bases, 6 bases remained unmatched. Per germline, CDR1 MNHEY and CDR2 SVGAGI.

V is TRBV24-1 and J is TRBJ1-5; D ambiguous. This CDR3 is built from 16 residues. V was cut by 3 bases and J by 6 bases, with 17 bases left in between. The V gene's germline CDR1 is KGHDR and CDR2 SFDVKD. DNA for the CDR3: TGTGCCACCAGTGATGGGAGGGAAGGGTCCAGTCAGCCCCAGCATTTT. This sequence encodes CATSDGREGSSQPQHF.

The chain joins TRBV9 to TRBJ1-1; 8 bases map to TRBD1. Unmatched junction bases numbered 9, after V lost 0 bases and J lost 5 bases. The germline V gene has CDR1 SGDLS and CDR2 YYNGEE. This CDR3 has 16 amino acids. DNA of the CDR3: TGTGCCAGCAGCGTAGGGGGTCCCAACAGGGGGACTGAAGCTTTCTTT. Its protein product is CASSVGGPNRGTEAFF.

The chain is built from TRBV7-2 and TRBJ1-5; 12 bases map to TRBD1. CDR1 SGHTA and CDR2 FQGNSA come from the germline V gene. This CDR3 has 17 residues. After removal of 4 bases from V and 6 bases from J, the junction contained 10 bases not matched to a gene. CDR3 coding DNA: TGTGCCAGCAGCTCACGGTCCGGGACAGGGGGCGTTCAGCCCCAGCATTTT. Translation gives CASSSRSGTGGVQPQHF.

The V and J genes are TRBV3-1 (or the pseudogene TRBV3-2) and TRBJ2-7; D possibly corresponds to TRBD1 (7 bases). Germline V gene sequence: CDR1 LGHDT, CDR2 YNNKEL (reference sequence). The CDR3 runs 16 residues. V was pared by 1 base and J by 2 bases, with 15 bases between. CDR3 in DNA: TGTGCCAGCAGCCAAGTTGGCGGGACAGTTACCTACGAGCAGTACTTC. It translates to CASSQVGGTVTYEQYF.

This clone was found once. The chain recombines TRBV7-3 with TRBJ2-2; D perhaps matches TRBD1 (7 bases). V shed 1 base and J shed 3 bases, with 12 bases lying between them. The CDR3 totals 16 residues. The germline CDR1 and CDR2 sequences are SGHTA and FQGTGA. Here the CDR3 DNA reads TGTGCCAGCAGCTTAAGGGGCAGGGGGGACACCGGGGAGCTGTTTTTT. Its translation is CASSLRGRGDTGELFF.

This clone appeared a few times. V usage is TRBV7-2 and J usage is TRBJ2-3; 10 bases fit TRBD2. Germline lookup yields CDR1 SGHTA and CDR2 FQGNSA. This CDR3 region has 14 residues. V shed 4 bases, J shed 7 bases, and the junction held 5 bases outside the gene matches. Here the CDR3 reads CASSSTSGIYTQYF. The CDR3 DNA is TGTGCCAGCAGCTCTACTAGCGGGATCTATACGCAGTATTTT.

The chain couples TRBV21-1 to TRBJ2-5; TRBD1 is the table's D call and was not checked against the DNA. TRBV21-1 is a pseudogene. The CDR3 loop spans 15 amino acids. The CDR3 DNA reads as TGTGCCAGCAGCAAGTCCAGGGACATAATAGAGACCCAGTACTTC. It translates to CASSKSRDIIETQYF.

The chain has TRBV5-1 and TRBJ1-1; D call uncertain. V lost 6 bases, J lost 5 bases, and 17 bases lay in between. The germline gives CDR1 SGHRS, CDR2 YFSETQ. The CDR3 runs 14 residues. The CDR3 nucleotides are TGCGCCAGCAAGCCTGCCATGAGGGAAACTGAAGCTTTCTTT. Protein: CASKPAMRETEAFF.

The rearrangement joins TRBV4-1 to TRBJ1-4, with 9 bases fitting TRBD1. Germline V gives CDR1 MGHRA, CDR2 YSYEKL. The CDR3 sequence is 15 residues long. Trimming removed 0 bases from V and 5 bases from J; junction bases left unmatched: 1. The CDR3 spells CASSQEGTGNEKLFF. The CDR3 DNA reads TGCGCCAGCAGCCAAGAGGGGACAGGGAATGAAAAACTGTTTTTT.